In its sample, the clone carrying this T cell receptor beta chain was seen a few times. Cohorts were assigned according to the clinical history that participants reported. The data are from a study of blood T cell repertoires in COVID-19. As for the study in general: Both acute and convalescent COVID-19 samples were obtained from the United States, Italy and Spain.

The CDR3 is 12 residues long. V was clipped by 6 bases and J by 7 bases, with 12 bases between them. Germline V lookup: CDR1 PRHDT, CDR2 FYEKMQ (reference sequence). Sequenced by immunoSEQ multiplex PCR; TCRdb stores in-frame clones only, minus some. The sample has over 120,000 clones, about 80% seen once; the top ten hold around 3.2%. The sample taken for sequencing was PBMCs or T cells enriched from blood (not recorded which). The chain combines TRBV13 with TRBJ1-2; the D is unclear. The TCR sequence derives from a woman aged 50 to 60 who had recovered from COVID-19. CDR3 protein: CASSQQSRGYTF. The CDR3 coding sequence is TGTGCCAGCAGTCAACAGTCGCGTGGCTACACCTTC.